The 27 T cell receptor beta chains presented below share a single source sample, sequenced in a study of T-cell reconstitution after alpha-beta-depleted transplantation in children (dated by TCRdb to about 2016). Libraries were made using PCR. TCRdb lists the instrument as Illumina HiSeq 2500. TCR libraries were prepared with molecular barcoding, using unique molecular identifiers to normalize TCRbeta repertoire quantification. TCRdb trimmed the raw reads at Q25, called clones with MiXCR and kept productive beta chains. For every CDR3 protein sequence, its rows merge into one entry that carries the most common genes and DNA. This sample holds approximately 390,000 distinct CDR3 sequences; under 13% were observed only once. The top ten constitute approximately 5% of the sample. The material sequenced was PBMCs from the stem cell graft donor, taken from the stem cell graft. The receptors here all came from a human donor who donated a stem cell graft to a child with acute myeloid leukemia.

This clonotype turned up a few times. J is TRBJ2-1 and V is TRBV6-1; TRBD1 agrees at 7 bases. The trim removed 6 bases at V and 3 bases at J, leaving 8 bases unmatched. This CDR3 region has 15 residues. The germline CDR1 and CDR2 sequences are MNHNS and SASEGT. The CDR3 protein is CASSSQQGFYNEQFF. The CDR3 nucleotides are TGTGCCAGCAGCTCTCAACAGGGGTTCTACAATGAGCAGTTCTTC.

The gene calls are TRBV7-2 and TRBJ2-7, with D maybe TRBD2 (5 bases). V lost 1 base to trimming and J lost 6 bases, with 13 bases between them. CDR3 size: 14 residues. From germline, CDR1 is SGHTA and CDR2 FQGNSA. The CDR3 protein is CASSLVETTPEQYF. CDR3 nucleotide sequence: TGTGCCAGCAGCTTAGTTGAGACTACGCCCGAGCAGTACTTC.

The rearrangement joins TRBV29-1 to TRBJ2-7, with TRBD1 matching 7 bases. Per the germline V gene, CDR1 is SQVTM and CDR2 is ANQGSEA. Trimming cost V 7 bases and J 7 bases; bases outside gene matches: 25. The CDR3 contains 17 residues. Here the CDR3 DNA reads TGCAGCGCCATGACTGAGGGGGCGCGTTCCCTTACGCGGGAGCAGTACTTC. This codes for CSAMTEGARSLTREQYF.

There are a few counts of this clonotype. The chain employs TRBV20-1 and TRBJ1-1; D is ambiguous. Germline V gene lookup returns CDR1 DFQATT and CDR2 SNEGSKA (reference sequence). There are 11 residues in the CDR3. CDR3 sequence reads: CTTEWGTEAFF. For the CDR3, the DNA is TGCACCACCGAGTGGGGCACTGAAGCTTTCTTT.

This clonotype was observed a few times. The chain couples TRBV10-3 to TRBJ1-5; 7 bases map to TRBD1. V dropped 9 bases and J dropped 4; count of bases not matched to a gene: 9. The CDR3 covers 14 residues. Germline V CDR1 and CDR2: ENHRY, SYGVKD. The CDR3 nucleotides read TGTGCCATACAAGGCCGGGACAGAAATCAGCCCCAGCATTTT. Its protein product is CAIQGRDRNQPQHF.

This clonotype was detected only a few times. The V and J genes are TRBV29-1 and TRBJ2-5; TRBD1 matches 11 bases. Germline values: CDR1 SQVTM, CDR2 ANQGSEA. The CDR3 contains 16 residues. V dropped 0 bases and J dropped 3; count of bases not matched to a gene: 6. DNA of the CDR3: TGCAGCGTTGAAGAACAGGACAGGGGGCCCGAAGAGACCCAGTACTTC. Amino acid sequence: CSVEEQDRGPEETQYF.

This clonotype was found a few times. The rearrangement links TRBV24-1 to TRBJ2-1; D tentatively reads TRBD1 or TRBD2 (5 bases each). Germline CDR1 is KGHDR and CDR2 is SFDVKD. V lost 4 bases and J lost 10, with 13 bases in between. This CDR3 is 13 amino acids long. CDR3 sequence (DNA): TGTGCCACCAGTGACGGGGCCTTAAGAGAGCAGTTCTTC. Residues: CATSDGALREQFF.

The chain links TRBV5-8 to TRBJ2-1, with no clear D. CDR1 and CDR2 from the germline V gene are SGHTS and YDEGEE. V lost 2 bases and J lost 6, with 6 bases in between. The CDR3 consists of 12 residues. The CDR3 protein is CASSFESNEQFF. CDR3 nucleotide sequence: TGTGCCAGCAGCTTTGAAAGCAATGAGCAGTTCTTC.

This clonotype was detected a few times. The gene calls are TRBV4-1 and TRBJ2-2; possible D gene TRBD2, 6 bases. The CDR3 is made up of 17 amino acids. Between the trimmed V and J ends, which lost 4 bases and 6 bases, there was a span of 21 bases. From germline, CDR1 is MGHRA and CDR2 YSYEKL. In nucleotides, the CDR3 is TGCGCCAGCAGCCCTGGGGCGGGGCCCCGGGGCGCCGGGGAGCTGTTTTTT. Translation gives CASSPGAGPRGAGELFF.

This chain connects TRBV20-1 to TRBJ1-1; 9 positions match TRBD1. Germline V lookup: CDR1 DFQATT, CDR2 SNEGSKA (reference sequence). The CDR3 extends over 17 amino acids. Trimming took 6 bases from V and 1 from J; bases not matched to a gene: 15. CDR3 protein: CSAARGQGLVRNTEAFF. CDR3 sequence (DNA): TGCAGTGCCGCGAGAGGACAGGGGCTTGTACGGAACACTGAAGCTTTCTTT.

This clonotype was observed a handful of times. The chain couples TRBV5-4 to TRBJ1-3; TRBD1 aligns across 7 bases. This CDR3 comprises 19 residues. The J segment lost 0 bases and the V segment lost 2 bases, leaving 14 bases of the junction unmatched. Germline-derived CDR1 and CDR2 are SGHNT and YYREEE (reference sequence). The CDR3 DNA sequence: TGTGCCAGCAGCTTAAACCCGACAGGGTCGGGGAGCTCTGGAAACACCATATATTTT. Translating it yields CASSLNPTGSGSSGNTIYF.

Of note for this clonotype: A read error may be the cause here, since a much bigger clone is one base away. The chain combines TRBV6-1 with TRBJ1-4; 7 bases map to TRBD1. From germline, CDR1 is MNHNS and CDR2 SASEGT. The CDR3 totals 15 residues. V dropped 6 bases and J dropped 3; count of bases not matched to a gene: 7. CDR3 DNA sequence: TGTGCCAGCAGGCAGGGGGGGGCATCTAATGAAAAACTGTTTTTT. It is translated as CASRQGGASNEKLFF.

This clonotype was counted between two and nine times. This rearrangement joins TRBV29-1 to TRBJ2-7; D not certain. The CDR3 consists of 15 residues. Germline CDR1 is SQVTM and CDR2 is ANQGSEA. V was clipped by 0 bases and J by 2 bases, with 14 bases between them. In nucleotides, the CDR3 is TGCAGCGTTGAAGATGGGCTCGGCCTAACCTACGAGCAGTACTTC. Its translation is CSVEDGLGLTYEQYF.

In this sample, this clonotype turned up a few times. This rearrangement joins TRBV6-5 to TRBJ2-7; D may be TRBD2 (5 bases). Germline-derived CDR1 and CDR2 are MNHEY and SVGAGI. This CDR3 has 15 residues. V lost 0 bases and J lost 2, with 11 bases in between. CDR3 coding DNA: TGTGCCAGCAGTTACTCGGCCGGGAAGCCCTACGAGCAGTACTTC. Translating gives CASSYSAGKPYEQYF.

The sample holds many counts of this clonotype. The CDR3 nucleotides read TGTGCCAGCAGTCGGCAAAAAGAGACCCAGTACTTC. It is translated as CASSRQKETQYF. The chain has TRBV12-3 or TRBV12-4 and TRBJ2-5; D remains ambiguous. The V gene lost 5 bases and the J gene lost 3 bases, with 7 bases spanning the gap. The CDR3 has 12 amino acids.

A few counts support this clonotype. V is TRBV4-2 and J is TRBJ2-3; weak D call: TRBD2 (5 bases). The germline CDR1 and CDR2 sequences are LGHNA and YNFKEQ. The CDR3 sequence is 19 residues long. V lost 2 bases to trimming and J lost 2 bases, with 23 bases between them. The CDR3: CASSQKIRIRPSPTDTQYF. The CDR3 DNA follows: TGTGCCAGCAGCCAAAAGATAAGGATACGTCCTAGCCCCACAGATACGCAGTATTTT.

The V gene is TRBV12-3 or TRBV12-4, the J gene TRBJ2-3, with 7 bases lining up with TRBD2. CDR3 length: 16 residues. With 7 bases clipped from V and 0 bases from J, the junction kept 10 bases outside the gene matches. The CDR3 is CASTPGGSLSTDTQYF. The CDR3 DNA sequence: TGTGCCAGCACCCCCGGCGGGAGCCTAAGCACAGATACGCAGTATTTT.

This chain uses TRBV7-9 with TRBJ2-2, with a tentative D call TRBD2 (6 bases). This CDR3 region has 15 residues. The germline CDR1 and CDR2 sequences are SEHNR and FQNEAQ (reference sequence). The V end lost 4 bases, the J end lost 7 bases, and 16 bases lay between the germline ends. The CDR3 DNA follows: TGTGCCAGCAGCTCCACGGGACTCCTTGGCGGGGAGCTGTTTTTT. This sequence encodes CASSSTGLLGGELFF. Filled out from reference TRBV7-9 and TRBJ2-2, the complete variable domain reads DTGVSQNPRHKITKRGQNVTFRCDPISEHNRLYWYRQTLGQGPEFLTYFQNEAQLEKSRLLSDRFSAERPKGSFSTLEIQRTEQGDSAMYLCASSSTGLLGGELFFGEGSRLTVL.

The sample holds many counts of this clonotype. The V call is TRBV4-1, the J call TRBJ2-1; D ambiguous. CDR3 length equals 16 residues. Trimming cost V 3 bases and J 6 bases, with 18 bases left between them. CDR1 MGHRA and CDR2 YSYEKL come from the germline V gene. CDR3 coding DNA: TGCGCCAGCAGCCATCCGGTAAGCGACCGAGTCAATGAGCAGTTCTTC. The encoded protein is CASSHPVSDRVNEQFF.

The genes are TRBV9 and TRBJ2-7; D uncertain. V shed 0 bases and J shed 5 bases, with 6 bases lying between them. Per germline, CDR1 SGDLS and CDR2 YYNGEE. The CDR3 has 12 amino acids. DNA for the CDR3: TGTGCCAGCAGCGTAGACAGCAACGAGCAGTACTTC. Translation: CASSVDSNEQYF.

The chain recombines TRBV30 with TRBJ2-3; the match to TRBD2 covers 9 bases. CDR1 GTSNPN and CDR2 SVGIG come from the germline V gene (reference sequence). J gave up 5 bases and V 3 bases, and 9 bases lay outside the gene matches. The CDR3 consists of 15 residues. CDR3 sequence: CAWRGKREEVDTQYF. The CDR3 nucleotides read TGTGCCTGGAGGGGTAAGCGGGAGGAAGTAGATACGCAGTATTTT.

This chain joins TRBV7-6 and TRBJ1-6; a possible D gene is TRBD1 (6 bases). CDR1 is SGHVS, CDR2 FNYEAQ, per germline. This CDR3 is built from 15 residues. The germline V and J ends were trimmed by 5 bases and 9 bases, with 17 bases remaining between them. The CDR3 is CASSLRGTEASPLHF. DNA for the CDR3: TGTGCCAGCAGCCTTAGGGGGACTGAAGCTTCACCCCTCCACTTT. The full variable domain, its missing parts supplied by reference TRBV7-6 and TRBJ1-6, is GAGVSQSPRYKVTKRGQDVALRCDPISGHVSLYWYRQALGQGPEFLTYFNYEAQQDKSGLPNDRFSAERPEGSISTLTIQRTEQRDSAMYRCASSLRGTEASPLHFGNGTRLTVT.

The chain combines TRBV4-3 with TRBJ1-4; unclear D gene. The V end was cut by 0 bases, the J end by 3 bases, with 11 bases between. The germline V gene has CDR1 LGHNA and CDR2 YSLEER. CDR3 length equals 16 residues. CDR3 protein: CASSQEILTSNEKLFF. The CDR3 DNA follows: TGCGCCAGCAGCCAAGAGATTTTGACATCTAATGAAAAACTGTTTTTT.

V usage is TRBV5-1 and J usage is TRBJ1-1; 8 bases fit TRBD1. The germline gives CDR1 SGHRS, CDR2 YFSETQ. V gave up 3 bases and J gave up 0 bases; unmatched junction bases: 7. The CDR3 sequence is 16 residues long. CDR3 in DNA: TGCGCCAGCAGCTCAGGACAGGGTGGCATGAACACTGAAGCTTTCTTT. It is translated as CASSSGQGGMNTEAFF.

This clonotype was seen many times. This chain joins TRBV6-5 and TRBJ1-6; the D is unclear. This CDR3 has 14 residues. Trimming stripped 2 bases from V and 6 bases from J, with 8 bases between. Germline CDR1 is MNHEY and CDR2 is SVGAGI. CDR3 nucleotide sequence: TGTGCCAGCAGTTACGAGGCGGGTAATTCACCCCTCCACTTT. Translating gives CASSYEAGNSPLHF.

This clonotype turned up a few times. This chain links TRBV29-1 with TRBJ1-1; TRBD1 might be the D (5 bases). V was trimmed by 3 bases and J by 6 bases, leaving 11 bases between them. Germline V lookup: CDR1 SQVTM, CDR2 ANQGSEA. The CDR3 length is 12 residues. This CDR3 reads CSVDRQGAEAFF. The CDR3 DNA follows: TGCAGCGTTGATAGGCAGGGCGCTGAAGCTTTCTTT.

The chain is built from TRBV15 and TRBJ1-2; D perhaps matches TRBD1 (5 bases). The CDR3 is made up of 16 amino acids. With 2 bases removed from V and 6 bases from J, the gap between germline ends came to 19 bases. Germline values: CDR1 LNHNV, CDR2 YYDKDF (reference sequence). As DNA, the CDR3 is TGTGCCACCAGCAGAAATGTGCCGGGACGGAATAATGGCTACACCTTC. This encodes CATSRNVPGRNNGYTF.